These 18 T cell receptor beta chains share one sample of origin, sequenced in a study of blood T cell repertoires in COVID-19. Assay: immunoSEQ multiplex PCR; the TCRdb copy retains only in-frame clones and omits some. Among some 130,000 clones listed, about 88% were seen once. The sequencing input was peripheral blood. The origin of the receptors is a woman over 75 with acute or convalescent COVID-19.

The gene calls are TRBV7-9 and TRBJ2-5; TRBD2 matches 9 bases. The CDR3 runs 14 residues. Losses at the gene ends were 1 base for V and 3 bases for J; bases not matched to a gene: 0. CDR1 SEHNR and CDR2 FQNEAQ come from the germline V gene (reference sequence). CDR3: CASSLGLAEETQYF. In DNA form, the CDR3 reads TGTGCCAGCAGCTTAGGACTAGCGGAAGAGACCCAGTACTTC.

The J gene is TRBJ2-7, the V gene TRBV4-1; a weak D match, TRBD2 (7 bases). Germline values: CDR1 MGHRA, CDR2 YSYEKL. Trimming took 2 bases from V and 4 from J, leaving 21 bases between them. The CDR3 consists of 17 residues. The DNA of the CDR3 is TGCGCCAGCAGCCAATTTCCCGGGGGGCCCCCGTCTTACGAGCAGTACTTC. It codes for CASSQFPGGPPSYEQYF.

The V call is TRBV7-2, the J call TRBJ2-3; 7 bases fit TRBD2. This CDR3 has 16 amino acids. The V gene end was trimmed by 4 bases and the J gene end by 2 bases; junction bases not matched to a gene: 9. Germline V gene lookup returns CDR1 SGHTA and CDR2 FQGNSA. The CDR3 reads CASSYPPGLVTDTQYF. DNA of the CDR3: TGTGCCAGCAGCTACCCACCCGGACTAGTCACAGATACGCAGTATTTT.

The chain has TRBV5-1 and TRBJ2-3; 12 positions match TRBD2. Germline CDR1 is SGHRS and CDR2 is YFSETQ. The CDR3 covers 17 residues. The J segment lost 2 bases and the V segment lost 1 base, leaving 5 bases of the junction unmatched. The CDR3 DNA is TGCGCCAGCAGCTTGCTTGCTAGCGGGAGGGCCACAGATACGCAGTATTTT. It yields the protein CASSLLASGRATDTQYF.

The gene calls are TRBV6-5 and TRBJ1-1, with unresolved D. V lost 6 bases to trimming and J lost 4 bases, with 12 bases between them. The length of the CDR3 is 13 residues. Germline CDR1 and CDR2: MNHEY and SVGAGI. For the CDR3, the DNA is TGTGCCAGCAGATTTGGTCTGAGCACTGAAGCTTTCTTT. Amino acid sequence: CASRFGLSTEAFF.

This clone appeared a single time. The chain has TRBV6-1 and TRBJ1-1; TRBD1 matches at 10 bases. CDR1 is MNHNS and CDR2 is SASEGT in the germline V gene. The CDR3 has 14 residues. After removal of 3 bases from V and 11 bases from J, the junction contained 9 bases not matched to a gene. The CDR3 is CASSDYGDRGLAFF. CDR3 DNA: TGTGCCAGCAGTGATTACGGAGACAGGGGGCTGGCTTTCTTT.

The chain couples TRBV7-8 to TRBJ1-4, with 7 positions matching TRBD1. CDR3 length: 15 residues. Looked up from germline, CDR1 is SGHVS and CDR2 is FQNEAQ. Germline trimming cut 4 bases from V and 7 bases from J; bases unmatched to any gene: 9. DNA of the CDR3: TGTGCCAGCAGCTCGACCGACAGGGCGGGTGAAAAACTGTTTTTT. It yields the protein CASSSTDRAGEKLFF.

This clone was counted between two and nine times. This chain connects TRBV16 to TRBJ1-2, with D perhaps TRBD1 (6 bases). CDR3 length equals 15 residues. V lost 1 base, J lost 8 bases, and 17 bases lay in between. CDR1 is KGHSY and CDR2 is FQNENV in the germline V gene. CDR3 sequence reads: CASSQLSQGRRGYTF. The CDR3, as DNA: TGTGCCAGCAGCCAATTAAGTCAGGGGCGCCGGGGCTACACCTTC.

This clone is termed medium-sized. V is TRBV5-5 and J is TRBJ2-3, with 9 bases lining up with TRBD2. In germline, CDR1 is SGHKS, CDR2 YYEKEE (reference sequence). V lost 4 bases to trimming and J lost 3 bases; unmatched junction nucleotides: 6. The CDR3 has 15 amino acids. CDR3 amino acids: CASSPQREVTDTQYF. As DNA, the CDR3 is TGTGCCAGCAGCCCTCAGCGGGAGGTAACAGATACGCAGTATTTT.

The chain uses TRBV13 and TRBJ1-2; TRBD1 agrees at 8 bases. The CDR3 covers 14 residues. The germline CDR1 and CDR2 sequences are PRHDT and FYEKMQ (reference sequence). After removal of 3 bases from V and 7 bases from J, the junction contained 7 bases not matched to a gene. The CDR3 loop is CASSLDRAVAGYTF. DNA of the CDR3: TGTGCCAGCAGCTTGGACAGGGCCGTCGCTGGCTACACCTTC.

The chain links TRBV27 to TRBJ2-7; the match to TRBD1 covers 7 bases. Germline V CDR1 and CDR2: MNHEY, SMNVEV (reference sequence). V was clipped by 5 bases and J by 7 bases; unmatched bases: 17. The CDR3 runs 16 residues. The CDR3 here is CASSPRWTGGSSEQYF. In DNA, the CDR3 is TGTGCCAGCAGTCCTAGGTGGACAGGTGGTTCGAGTGAGCAGTACTTC.

This CDR3 is CSAGVVVGNEQFF. In DNA form, the CDR3 reads TGCAGCGCCGGTGTGGTGGTCGGCAATGAGCAGTTCTTC. The V and J genes are TRBV29-1 and TRBJ2-1, with D unclear. Deletions cut 7 bases from V and 6 bases from J, with 16 bases between. The CDR3 is 13 residues long. Germline V gene data show CDR1 as SQVTM and CDR2 as ANQGSEA.

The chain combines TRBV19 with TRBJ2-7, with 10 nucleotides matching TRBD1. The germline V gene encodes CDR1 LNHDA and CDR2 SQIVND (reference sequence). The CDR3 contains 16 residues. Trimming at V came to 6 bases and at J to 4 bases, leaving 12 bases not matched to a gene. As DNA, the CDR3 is TGTGCCAGTAGCAATCAATTGGACAGGGGGGGATACGAGCAGTACTTC. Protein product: CASSNQLDRGGYEQYF.

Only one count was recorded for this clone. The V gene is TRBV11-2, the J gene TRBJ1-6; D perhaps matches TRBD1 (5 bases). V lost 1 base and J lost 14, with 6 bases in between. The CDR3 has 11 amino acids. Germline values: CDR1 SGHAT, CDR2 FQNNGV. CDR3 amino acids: CASSLGGALHF. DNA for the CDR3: TGTGCCAGCAGCTTAGGGGGGGCCCTCCACTTT.

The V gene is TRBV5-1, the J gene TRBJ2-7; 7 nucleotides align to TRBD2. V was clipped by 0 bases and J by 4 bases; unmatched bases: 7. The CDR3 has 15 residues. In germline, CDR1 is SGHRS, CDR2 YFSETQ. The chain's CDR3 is CASSLEGRGIYEQYF. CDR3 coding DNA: TGCGCCAGCAGCTTGGAAGGGCGGGGGATATACGAGCAGTACTTC.

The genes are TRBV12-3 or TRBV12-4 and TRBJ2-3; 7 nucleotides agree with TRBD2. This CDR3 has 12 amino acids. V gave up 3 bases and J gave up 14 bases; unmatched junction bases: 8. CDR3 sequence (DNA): TGTGCCAGCAGTTTGACGGGGGGTTCTTGGTATTTT. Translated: CASSLTGGSWYF.

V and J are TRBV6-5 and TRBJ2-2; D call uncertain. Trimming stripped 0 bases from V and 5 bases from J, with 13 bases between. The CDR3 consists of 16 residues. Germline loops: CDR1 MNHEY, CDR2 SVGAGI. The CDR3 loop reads CASSYSRLVNTGELFF. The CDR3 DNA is TGTGCCAGCAGTTACTCGCGGCTAGTCAATACCGGGGAGCTGTTTTTT.

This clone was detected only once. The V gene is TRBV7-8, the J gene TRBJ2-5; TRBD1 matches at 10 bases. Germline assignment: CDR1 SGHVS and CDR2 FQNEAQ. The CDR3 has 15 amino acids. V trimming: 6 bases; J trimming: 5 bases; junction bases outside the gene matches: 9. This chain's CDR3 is CASSPSTGGLETQYF. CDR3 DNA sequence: TGTGCCAGCAGTCCTTCGACAGGGGGCTTGGAGACCCAGTACTTC.